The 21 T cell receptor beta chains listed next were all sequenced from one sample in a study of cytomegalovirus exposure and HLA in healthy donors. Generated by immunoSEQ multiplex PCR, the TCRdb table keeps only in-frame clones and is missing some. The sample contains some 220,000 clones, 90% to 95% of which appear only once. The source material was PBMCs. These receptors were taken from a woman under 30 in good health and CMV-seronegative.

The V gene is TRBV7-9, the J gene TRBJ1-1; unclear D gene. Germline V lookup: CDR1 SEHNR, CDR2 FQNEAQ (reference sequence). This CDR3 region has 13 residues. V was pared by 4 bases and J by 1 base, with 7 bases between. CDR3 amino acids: CASSSRQNTEAFF. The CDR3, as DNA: TGTGCCAGCAGCTCAAGACAGAACACTGAAGCTTTCTTT.

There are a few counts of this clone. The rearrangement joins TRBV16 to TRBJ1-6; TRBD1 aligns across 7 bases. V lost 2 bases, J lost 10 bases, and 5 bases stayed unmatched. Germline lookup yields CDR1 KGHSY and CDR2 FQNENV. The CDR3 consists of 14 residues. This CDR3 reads CASSQPDRSSPLHF. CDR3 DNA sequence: TGTGCCAGCAGCCAACCGGACAGGTCCTCACCCCTCCACTTT.

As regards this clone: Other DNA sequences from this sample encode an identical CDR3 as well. The CDR3 loop reads CSASNTGELFF. The CDR3 nucleotides are TGCAGCGCCTCGAACACCGGGGAGCTGTTTTTT. The chain joins TRBV29-1 to TRBJ2-2; D is uncertain. Germline V gene data show CDR1 as SQVTM and CDR2 as ANQGSEA. The CDR3 is 11 residues long. Trimming removed 7 bases from V and 0 bases from J, with 3 bases in between.

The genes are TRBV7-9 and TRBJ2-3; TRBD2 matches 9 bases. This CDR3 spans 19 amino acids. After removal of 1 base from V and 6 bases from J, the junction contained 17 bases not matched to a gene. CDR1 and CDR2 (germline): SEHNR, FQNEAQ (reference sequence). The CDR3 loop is CASSLVPAGGNMRVDTQYF. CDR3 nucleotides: TGTGCCAGCAGCTTAGTCCCAGCGGGAGGAAACATGCGAGTGGATACGCAGTATTTT.

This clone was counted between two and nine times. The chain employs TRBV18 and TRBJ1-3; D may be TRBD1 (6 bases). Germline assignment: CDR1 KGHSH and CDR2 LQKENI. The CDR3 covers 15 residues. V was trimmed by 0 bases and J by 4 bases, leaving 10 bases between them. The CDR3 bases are TGTGCCAGCTCACCACCGCAGGGGCCAGGAAACACCATATATTTT. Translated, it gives CASSPPQGPGNTIYF. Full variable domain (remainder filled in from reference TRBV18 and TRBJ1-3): NAGVMQNPRHLVRRRGQEARLRCSPMKGHSHVYWYRQLPEEGLKFMVYLQKENIIDESGMPKERFSAEFPKEGPSILRIQQVVRGDSAAYFCASSPPQGPGNTIYFGEGSWLTVV.

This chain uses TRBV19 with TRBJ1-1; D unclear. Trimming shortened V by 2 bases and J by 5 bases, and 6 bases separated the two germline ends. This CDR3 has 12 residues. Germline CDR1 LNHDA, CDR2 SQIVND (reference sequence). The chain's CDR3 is CASSIRGTEAFF. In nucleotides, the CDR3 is TGTGCCAGTAGTATACGGGGTACTGAAGCTTTCTTT.

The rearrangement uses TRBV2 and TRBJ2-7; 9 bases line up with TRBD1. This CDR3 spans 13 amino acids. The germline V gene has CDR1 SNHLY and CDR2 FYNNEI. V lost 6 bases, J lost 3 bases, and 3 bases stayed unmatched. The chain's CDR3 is CASRGQGLYEQYF. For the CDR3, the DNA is TGTGCCAGCAGGGGACAGGGCCTCTACGAGCAGTACTTC.

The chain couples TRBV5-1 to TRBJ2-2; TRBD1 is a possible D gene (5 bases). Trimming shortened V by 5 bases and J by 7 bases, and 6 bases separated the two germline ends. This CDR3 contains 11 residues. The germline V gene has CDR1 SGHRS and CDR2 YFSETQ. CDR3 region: CASRGDGELFF. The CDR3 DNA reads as TGCGCCAGCAGAGGGGACGGGGAGCTGTTTTTT.

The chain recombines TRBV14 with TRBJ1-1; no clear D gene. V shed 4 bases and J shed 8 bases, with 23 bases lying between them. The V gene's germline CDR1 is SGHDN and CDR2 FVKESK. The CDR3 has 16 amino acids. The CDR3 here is CASSLRGEHLRREAFF. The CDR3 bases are TGTGCCAGCAGCCTACGGGGAGAACACCTGCGGAGGGAAGCTTTCTTT.

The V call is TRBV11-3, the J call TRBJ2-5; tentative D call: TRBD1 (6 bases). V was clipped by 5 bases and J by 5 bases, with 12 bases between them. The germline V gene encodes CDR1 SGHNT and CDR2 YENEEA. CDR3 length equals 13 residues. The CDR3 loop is CASSPSRGETQYF. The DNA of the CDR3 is TGTGCCAGCAGCCCTTCCAGGGGTGAGACCCAGTACTTC.

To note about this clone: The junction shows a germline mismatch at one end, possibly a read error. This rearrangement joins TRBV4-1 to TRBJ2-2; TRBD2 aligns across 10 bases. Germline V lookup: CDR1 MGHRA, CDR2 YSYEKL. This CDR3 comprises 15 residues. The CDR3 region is CASSQSGRDTGELFF. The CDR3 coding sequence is TGTGCCAGCAGCCAAAGCGGGAGGGACACCGGGGAGCTGTTTTTT.

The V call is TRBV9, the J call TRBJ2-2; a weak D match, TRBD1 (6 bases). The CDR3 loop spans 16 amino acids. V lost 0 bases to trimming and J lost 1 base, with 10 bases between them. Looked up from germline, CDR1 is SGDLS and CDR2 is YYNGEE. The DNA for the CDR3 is TGTGCCAGCAGCGTAGACCGGGACAAGAACACCGGGGAGCTGTTTTTT. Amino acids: CASSVDRDKNTGELFF.

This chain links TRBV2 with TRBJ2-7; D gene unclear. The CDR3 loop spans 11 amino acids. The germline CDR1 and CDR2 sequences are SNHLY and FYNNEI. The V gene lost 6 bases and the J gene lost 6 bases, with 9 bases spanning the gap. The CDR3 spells CASRVLIEQYF. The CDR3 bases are TGTGCCAGCAGAGTACTTATCGAGCAGTACTTC.

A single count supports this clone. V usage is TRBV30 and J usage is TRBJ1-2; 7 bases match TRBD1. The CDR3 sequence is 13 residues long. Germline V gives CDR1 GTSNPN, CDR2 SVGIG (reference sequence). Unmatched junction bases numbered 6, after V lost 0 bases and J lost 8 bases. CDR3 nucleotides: TGTGCCTGGAGTGTACAGGGGAGAGGGGGCTACACCTTC. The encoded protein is CAWSVQGRGGYTF. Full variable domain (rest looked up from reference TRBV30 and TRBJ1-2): SQTIHQWPATLVQPVGSPLSLECTVEGTSNPNLYWYRQAAGRGLQLLFYSVGIGQISSEVPQNLSASRPQDRQFILSSKKLLLSDSGFYLCAWSVQGRGGYTFGSGTRLTVV.

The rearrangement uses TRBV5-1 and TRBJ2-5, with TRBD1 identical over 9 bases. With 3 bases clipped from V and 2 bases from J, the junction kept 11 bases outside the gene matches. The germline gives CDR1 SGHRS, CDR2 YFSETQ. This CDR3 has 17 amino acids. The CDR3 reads CASSSTGGTGPQETQYF. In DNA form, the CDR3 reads TGCGCCAGCAGCTCCACAGGGGGGACAGGGCCTCAAGAGACCCAGTACTTC.

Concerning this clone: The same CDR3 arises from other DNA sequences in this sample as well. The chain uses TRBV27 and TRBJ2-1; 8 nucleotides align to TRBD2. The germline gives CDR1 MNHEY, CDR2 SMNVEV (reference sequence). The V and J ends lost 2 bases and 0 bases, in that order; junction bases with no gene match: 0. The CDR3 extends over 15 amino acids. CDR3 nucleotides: TGTGCCAGCAGTTTAGCGGGAGGCTCCTACAATGAGCAGTTCTTC. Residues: CASSLAGGSYNEQFF.

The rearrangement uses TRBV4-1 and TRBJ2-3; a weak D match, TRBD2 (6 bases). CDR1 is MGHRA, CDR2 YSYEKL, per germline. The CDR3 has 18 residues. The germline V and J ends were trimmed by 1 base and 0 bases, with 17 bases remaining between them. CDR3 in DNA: TGCGCCAGCAGCCAAGCCCCTTTTAGCGGATGGAGCACAGATACGCAGTATTTT. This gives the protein CASSQAPFSGWSTDTQYF.

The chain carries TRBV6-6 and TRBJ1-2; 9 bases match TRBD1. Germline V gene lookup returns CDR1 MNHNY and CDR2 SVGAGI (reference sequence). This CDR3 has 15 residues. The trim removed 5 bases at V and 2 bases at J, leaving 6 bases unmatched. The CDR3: CASSQSTGGNYGYTF. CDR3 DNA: TGTGCCAGCAGTCAAAGCACAGGGGGCAACTATGGCTACACCTTC.

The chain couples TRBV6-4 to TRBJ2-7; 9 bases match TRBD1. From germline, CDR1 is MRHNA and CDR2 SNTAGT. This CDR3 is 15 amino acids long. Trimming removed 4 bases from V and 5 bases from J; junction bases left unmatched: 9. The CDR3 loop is CASSVGTGRTNEQYF. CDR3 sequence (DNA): TGTGCCAGCAGTGTCGGGACAGGGAGGACGAACGAGCAGTACTTC.

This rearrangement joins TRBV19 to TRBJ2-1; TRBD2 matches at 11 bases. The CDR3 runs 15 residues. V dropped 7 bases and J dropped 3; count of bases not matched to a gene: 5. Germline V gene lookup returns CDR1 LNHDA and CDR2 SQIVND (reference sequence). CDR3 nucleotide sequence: TGTGCCAGTACCCTCGGGACTAGCGGCTACAATGAGCAGTTCTTC. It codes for CASTLGTSGYNEQFF.

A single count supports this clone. CDR3 residues: CASSVGARETQYF. CDR3 bases: TGTGCCAGCAGCGTAGGCGCGAGGGAGACCCAGTACTTC. V is TRBV7-9 and J is TRBJ2-5, with no clear D. The CDR3 extends over 13 amino acids. Germline V lookup: CDR1 SEHNR, CDR2 FQNEAQ (reference sequence). V lost 5 bases and J lost 5, with 12 bases in between.